This T cell receptor (beta chain) originates from a study of T-cell memory formation after mild COVID-19. Study in general: Largely, the TCR clusters proved donor specific. Study-level points and caveats: There was a balanced CD4/CD8 profile in clones contracting day 15 to 85, and later expanders leaned CD4+. Among contracting clones, CD4+ were mainly CM/EM and CD8+ enriched in EMRA. Pre-infection memory held some responding clones, suggesting pre-existing cross-reactive T cells responded.

As for this clonotype: Its matching antigen is unknown.

Each CDR3 protein gets one entry after TCRdb re-called the 5' RACE reads with MiXCR. Of roughly 220,000 distinct CDR3 sequences listed, 9.5% are singletons. Trimming at V came to 4 bases and at J to 0 bases, leaving 11 bases not matched to a gene. The CDR3 is made up of 18 amino acids. Germline V CDR1 and CDR2: SGHRS, YFSETQ. Sequencing was carried out using PBMCs or a T cell subset sorted from them (not recorded which). This clonotype was obtained from a young man who had mild COVID-19 (a few samples of this study predate the infection). Cell type and time point are not known. The chain is built from TRBV5-1 and TRBJ1-3; 9 bases are a match to TRBD1. The CDR3 sequence is CASSPVPGQGNSGNTIYF. Written as DNA, the CDR3 is TGCGCCAGCAGCCCGGTCCCGGGACAGGGTAACTCTGGAAACACCATATATTTT.